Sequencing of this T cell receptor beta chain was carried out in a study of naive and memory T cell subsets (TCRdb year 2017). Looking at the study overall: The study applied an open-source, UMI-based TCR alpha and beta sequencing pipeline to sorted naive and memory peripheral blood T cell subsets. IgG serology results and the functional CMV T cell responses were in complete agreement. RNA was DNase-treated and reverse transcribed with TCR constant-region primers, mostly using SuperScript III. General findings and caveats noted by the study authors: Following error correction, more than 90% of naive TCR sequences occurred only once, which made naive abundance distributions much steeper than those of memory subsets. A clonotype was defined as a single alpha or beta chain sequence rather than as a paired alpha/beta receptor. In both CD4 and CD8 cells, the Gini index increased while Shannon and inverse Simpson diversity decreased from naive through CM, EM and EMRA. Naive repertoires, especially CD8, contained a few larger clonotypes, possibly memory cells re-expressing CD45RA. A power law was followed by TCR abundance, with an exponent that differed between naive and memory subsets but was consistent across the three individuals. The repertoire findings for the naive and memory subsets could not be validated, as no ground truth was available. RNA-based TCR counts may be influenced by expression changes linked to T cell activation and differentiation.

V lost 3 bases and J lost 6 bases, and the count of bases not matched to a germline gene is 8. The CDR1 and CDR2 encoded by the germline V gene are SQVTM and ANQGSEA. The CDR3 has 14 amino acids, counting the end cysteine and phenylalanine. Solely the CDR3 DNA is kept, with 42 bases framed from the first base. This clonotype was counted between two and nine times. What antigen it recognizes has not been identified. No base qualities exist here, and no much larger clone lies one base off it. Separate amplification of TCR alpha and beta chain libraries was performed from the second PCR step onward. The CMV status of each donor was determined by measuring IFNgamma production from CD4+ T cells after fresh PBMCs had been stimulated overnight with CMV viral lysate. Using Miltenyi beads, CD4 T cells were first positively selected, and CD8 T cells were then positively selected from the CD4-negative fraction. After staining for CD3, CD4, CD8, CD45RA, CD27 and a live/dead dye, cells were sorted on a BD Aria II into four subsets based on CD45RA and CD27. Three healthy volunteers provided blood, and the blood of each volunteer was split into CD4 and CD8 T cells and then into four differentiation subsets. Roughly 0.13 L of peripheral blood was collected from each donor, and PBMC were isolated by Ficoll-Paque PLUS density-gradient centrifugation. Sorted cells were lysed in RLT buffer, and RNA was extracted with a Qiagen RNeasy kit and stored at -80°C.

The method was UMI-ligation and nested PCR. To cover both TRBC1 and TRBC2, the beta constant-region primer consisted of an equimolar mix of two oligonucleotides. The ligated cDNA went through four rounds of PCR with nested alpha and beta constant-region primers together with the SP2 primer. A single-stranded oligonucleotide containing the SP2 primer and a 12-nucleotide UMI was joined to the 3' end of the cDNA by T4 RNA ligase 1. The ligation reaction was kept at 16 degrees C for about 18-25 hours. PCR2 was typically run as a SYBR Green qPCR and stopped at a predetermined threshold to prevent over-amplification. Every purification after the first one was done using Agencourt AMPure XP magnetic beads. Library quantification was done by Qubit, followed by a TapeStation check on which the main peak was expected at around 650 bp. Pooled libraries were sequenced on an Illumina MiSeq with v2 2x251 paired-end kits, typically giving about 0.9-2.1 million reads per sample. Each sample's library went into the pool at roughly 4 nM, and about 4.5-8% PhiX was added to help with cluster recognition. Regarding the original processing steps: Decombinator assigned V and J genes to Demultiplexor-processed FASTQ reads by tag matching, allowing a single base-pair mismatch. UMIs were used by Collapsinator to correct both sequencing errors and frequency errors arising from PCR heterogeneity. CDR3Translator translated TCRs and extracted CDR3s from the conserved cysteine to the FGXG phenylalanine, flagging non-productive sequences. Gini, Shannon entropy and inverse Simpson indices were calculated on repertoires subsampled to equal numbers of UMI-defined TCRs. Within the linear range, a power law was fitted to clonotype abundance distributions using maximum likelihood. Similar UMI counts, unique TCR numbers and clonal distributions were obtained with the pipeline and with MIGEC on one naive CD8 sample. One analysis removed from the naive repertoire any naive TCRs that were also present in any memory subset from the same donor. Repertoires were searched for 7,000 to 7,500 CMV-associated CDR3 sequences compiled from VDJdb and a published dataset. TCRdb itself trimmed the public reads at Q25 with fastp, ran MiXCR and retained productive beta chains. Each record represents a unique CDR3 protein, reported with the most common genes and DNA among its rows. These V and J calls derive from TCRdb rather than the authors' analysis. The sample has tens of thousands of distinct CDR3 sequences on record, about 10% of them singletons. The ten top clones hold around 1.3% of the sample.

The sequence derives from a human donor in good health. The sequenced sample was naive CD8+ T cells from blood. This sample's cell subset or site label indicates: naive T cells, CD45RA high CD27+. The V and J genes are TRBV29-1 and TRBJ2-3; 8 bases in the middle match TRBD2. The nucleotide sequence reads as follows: TGCAGCGTTGAGACTCGGGAGGGGTCGGATACGCAGTATTTT. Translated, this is CSVETREGSDTQYF.